A selection of T cell receptor beta chains follows, all from one sample in a study of chemoradiotherapy in HPV16-positive cancers. Only in-frame clones appear in the TCRdb table, and some are missing; sequencing was by immunoSEQ multiplex PCR. The table includes 25,000 to 30,000 clones, approximately 90% detected once. This specimen was blood, taken from a patient who underwent chemoradiotherapy. The origin of the receptors is a human donor with HPV-associated anogenital cancer. CDR3s include the opening cysteine and the closing phenylalanine or tryptophan. A D gene is named only where the DNA matches it firmly. Some rows have no size entry. The others give once, few or many, or a class for an expanded clone.

-,-,TRBV27,TRBJ2-7,TGTGCCAGCAGTTTAAGGCGGGTGTCCTACGAGCAGTACTTC,CASSLRRVSYEQYF
-,-,TRBV27,TRBJ2-1,TGTGCCAGCAGTTTAGTCTCGGGGGGCGAGCAGTTCTTC,CASSLVSGGEQFF
-,-,TRBV7-2,TRBJ1-1,TGTGCCAGCAGCTTAATTGTGAGAGCTTTCTTT,CASSLIVRAFF
TRBD2,-,TRBV7-2,TRBJ2-5,TGTGCCAGCAGCCAGCAGGGACTAGCGGGCGGGGAGACCCAGTACTTC,CASSQQGLAGGETQYF
-,-,TRBV5-1,TRBJ1-1,TGCGCCAGCAGCACGGACGGGAACACTGAAGCTTTCTTT,CASSTDGNTEAFF
TRBD1,-,TRBV19,TRBJ1-1,TGTGCCACACGGACAGGGCTCATGGCTTTCTTT,CATRTGLMAFF
TRBD2,-,TRBV4-1,TRBJ2-7,TGCGCCAGCAGCCAAGGAGCGGGGAGGGACCACGAGCAGTACTTC,CASSQGAGRDHEQYF
TRBD1,once,TRBV18,TRBJ1-4,TGTGCCAGCTCCCGGGGACAGAGTAATGAAAAACTGTTTTTT,CASSRGQSNEKLFF
-,-,TRBV5-1,TRBJ2-4,TGCGCCAGCAGCTTGGACGGACAAAACATTCAGTACTTC,CASSLDGQNIQYF
-,-,TRBV6-6,TRBJ1-3,TGTGCCAGCAGTTACTCAGTCCCCGGAAACACCATATATTTT,CASSYSVPGNTIYF
-,-,TRBV5-1,TRBJ2-3,TGCGCCAGCAGCTTGGGAGGGATGCCCACAGATACGCAGTATTTT,CASSLGGMPTDTQYF
-,-,TRBV6-5,TRBJ2-7,TGTGCCAGCAGCCCGGACAGCTTTTACGAGCAGTACTTC,CASSPDSFYEQYF
-,-,TRBV27,TRBJ2-1,TGTGCCAGCAGTCCCCGGGGGGCGACCTACAATGAGCAGTTCTTC,CASSPRGATYNEQFF
-,-,TRBV4-3,TRBJ2-4,TGCGCCAGCAGCCAAGGTGAAAATATAGCCAAAAACATTCAGTACTTC,CASSQGENIAKNIQYF
TRBD1,-,TRBV6-6,TRBJ2-5,TGTGCCAGCAGTTACCCCCCAGGGGGCCAGGAGACCCAGTACTTC,CASSYPPGGQETQYF
-,-,TRBV5-5,TRBJ1-2,TGTGCCAGCAGCTTGCAAGCAGCCGCTAACTATGGCTACACCTTC,CASSLQAAANYGYTF
-,-,TRBV19,TRBJ2-3,TGTGCCAGTACCCCTTCCCTGGGGGATACGCAGTATTTT,CASTPSLGDTQYF
-,-,TRBV27,TRBJ1-2,TGTGCCAGCAGTTTACACCCAGGGAGTAACTATGGCTACACCTTC,CASSLHPGSNYGYTF
TRBD2,-,TRBV2,TRBJ2-1,TGTGCCAGCAGTAGGGGGGCGGGAGGGCCTCGGGAGGATGAGCAGTTCTTC,CASSRGAGGPREDEQFF
-,-,TRBV5-4,TRBJ2-7,TGTGCCATAAACAGGGCTGGTGAGCAGTACTTC,CAINRAGEQYF
TRBD1,-,TRBV27,TRBJ1-2,TGTGCCAGCAGTTCCCTCCACAGGGGGATGGACTATGGCTACACCTTC,CASSSLHRGMDYGYTF
-,-,TRBV11-2,TRBJ1-3,TGTGCCAGCAGCTTAACAGGGGGAAACACCATATATTTT,CASSLTGGNTIYF
TRBD2,-,TRBV4-1,TRBJ2-5,TGCGCCAGCAGCCAAGACACTGTGCGGGGGGGCGGAGAGACCCAGTACTTC,CASSQDTVRGGGETQYF
-,-,TRBV7-9,TRBJ2-1,TGTGCCAGCAATCGGGCTAGCCCCTACAATGAGCAGTTCTTC,CASNRASPYNEQFF
-,-,TRBV2,TRBJ2-7,TGTGCCAGCAGACTTTCCTCACAGGTCCGTCTCTCCGAGCAGTACTTC,CASRLSSQVRLSEQYF
-,-,TRBV28,TRBJ1-1,TGTGCCAGCAGTTTTGGGGATTATCGGAACACTGAAGCTTTCTTT,CASSFGDYRNTEAFF
-,-,TRBV7-2,TRBJ2-3,TGTGCCAGCAGCCGCACTAGCTTCGGGACAGATACGCAGTATTTT,CASSRTSFGTDTQYF
TRBD1,-,TRBV5-1,TRBJ1-2,TGCGCCAGCAGCTTGGGCGCAGGGGGCGCTGACTATGGCTACACCTTC,CASSLGAGGADYGYTF